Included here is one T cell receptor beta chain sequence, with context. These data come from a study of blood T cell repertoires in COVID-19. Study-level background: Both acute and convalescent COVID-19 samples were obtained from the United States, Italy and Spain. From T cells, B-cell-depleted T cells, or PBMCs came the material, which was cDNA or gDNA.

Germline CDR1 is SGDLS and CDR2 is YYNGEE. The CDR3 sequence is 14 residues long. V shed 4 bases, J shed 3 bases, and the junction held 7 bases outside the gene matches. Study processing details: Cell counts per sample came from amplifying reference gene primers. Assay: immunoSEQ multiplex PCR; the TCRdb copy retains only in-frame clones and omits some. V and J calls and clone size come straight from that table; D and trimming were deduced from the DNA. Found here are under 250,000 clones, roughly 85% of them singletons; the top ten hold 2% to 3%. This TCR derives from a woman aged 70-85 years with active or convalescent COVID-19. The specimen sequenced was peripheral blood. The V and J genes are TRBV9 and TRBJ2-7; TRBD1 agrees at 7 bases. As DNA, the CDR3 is TGTGCCAGCAGCCCAAAGGGGGCTTACTACGAGCAGTACTTC. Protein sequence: CASSPKGAYYEQYF.